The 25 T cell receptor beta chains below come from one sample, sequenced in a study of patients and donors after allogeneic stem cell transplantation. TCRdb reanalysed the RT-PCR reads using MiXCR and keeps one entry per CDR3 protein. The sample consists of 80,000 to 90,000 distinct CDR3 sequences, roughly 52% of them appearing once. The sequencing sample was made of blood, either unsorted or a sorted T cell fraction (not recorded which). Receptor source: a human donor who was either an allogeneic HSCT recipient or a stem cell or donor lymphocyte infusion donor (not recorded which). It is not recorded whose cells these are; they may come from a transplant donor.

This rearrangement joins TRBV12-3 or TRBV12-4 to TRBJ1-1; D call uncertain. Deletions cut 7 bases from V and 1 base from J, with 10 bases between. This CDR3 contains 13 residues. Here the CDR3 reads CASNLEWNTEAFF. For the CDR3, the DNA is TGTGCCAGCAATCTGGAATGGAACACTGAAGCTTTCTTT.

CDR3 DNA: TGTGCCAGCAGCTTAGGGTGGTGGGGCTACACCTTC. Amino acid sequence: CASSLGWWGYTF. The rearrangement joins TRBV7-2 to TRBJ1-2; D remains unclear. The CDR3 length is 12 residues. V was cut by 1 base and J by 8 bases, with 8 bases left in between. The germline CDR1 and CDR2 sequences are SGHTA and FQGNSA.

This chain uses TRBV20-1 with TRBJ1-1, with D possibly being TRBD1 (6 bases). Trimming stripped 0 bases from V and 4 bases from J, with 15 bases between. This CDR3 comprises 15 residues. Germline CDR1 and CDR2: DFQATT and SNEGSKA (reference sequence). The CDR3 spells CSARESQGISTEAFF. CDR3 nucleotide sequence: TGCAGTGCTAGAGAATCGCAGGGGATCAGCACTGAAGCTTTCTTT.

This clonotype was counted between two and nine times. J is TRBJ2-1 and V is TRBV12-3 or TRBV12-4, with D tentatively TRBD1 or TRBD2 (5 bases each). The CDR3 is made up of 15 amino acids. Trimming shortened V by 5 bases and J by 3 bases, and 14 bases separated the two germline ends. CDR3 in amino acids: CASSPSGTNYNEQFF. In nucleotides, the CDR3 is TGTGCCAGCAGTCCAAGTGGGACCAACTACAATGAGCAGTTCTTC.

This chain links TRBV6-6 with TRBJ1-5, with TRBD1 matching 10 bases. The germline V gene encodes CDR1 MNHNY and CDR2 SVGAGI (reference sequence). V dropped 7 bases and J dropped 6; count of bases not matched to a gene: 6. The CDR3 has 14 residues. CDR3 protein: CASIKTGGGQPQHF. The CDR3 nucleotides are TGTGCCAGCATAAAGACAGGGGGCGGTCAGCCCCAGCATTTT.

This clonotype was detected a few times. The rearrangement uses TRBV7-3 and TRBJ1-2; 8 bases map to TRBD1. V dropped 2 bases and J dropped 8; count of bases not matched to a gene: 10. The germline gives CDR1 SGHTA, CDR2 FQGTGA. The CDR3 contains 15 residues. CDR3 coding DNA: TGTGCCAGCAGCTTATATCGACAGGGGATGGGCGGCTACACCTTC. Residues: CASSLYRQGMGGYTF.

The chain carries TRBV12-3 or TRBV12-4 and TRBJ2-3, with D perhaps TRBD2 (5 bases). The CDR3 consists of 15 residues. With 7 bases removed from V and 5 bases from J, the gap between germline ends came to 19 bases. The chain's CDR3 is CASIPGLGAKDTQYF. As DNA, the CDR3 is TGTGCCAGCATCCCTGGACTTGGAGCAAAAGATACGCAGTATTTT.

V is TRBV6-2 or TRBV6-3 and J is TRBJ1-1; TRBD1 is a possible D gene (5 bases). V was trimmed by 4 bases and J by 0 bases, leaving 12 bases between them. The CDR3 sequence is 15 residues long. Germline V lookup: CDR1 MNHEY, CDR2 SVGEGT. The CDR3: CASSSLGQMNTEAFF. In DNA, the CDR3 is TGTGCCAGCAGTTCCCTCGGACAAATGAACACTGAAGCTTTCTTT.

CDR3 DNA: TGTGCCAGCAGCATCGGGACTTTACCCCAGTACTTC. Protein product: CASSIGTLPQYF. The chain recombines TRBV7-2 with TRBJ2-5, with D perhaps TRBD2 (6 bases). V lost 5 bases and J lost 9, with 13 bases in between. The CDR3 is made up of 12 amino acids. Looked up from germline, CDR1 is SGHTA and CDR2 is FQGNSA. Combining the CDR3 with reference TRBV7-2 and TRBJ2-5 gives the whole variable domain GAGVSQSPSNKVTEKGKDVELRCDPISGHTALYWYRQSLGQGLEFLIYFQGNSAPDKSGLPSDRFSAERTGGSVSTLTIQRTQQEDSAVYLCASSIGTLPQYFGPGTRLLVL.

CDR3 region: CASGYQRELFF. DNA of the CDR3: TGTGCCAGCGGCTACCAGAGGGAGCTGTTTTTT. V usage is TRBV7-8 and J usage is TRBJ2-2; D unresolved. Germline V CDR1 and CDR2: SGHVS, FQNEAQ. Trimming pared 8 bases from V and 9 bases from J, leaving 10 bases between. This CDR3 contains 11 residues.

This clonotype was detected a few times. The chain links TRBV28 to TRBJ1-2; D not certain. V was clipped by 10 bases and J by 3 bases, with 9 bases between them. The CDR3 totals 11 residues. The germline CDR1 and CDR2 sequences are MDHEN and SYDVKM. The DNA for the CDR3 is TGTGCCATCCTAGTCGACTATGGCTACACCTTC. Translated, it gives CAILVDYGYTF.

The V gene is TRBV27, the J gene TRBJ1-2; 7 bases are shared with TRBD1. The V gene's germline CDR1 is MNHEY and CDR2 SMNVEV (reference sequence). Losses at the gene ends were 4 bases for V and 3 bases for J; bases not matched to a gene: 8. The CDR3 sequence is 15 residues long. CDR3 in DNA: TGTGCCAGCAGTTCGTACCCCGGGACAGACTATGGCTACACCTTC. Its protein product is CASSSYPGTDYGYTF.

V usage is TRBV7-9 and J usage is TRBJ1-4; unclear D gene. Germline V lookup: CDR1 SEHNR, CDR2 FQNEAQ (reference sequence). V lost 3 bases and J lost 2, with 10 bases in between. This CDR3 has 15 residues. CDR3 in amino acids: CASSFMSTTNEKLFF. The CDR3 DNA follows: TGTGCCAGCAGCTTCATGAGTACCACTAATGAAAAACTGTTTTTT.

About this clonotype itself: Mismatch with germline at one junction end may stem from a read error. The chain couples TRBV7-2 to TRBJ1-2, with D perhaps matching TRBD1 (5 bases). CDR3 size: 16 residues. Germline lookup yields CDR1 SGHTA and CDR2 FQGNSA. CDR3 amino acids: CAGSLERGIRDYGYTF. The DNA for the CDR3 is TGTGCCGGCAGCTTGGAAAGAGGTATCAGGGACTATGGCTACACCTTC.

The CDR3, as DNA: TGTGCCAGCATGGTTCACGGGGAGCTGTTTTTT. Translating gives CASMVHGELFF. The chain has TRBV12-3 or TRBV12-4 and TRBJ2-2; D gene unclear. The CDR3 runs to 11 residues. Trimming removed 7 bases from V and 7 bases from J, with 7 bases in between.

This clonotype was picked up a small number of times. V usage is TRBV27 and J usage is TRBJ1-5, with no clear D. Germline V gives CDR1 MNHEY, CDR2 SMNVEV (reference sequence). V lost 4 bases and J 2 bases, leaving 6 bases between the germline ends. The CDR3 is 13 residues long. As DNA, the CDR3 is TGTGCCAGCAGTTACATTCGCAATCAGCCCCAGCATTTT. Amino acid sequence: CASSYIRNQPQHF.

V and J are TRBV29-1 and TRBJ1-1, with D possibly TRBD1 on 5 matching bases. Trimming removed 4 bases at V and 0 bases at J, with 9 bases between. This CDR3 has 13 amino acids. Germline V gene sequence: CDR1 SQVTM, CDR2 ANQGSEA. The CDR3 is CSVVRQLNTEAFF. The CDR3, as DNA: TGCAGCGTTGTTAGACAGCTGAACACTGAAGCTTTCTTT.

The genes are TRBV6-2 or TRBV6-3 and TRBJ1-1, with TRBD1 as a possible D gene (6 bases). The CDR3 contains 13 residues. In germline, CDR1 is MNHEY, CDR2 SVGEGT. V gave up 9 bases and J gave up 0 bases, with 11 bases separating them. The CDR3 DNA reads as TGTGCCAGTAAAGGGACACTGAACACTGAAGCTTTCTTT. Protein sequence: CASKGTLNTEAFF.

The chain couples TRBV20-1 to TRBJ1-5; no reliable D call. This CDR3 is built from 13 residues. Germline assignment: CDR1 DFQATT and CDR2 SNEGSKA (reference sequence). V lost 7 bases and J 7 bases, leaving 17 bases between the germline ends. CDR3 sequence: CSDGTNSVQPQHF. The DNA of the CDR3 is TGCAGTGATGGAACCAATAGCGTCCAGCCCCAGCATTTT.

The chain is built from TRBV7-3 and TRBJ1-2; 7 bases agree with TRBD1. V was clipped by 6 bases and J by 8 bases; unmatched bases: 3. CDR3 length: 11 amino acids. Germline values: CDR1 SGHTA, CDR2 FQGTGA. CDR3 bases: TGTGCCAGCAGGGGACAGAGCGGCTACACCTTC. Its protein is CASRGQSGYTF.

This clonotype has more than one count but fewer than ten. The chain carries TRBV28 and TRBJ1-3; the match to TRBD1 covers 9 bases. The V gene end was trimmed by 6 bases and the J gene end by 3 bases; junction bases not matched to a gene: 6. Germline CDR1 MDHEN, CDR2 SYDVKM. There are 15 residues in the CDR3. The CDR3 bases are TGTGCCAGCAGCGCACAGGGGGCCGGTGGAAACACCATATATTTT. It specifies CASSAQGAGGNTIYF.

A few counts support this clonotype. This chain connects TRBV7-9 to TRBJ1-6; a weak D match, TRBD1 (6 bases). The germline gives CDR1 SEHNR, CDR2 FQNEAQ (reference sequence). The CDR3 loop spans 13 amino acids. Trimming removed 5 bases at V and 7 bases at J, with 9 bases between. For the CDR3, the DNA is TGTGCCAGCAGCGCAGACAGGAATTCACCCCTCCACTTT. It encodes CASSADRNSPLHF.

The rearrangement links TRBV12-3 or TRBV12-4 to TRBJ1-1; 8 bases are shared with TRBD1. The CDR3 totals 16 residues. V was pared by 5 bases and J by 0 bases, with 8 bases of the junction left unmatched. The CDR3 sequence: CASSGQGSVLNTEAFF. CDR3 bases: TGTGCCAGCAGTGGACAGGGTTCAGTGCTGAACACTGAAGCTTTCTTT.

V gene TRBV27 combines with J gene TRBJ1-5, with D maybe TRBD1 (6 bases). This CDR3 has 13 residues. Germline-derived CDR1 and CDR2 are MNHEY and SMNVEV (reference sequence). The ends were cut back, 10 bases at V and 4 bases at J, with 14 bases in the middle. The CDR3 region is CATSRGLNQPQHF. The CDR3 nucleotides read TGTGCCACCTCACGGGGGCTAAATCAGCCCCAGCATTTT.

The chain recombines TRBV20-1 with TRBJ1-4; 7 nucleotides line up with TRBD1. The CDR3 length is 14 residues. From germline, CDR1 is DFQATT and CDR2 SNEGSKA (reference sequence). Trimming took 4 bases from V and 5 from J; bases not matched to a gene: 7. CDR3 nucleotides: TGCAGTGCTACACTACAGGGGAGGAATGAAAAACTGTTTTTT. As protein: CSATLQGRNEKLFF.